Each of the 21 T cell receptor beta chains below was sequenced from the same sample in a study of CD8+CD57+ T cells in acquired aplastic anemia. Profiling that covered TCR beta VDJ and CDR3 relied on genomic DNA as its template. Using its own MiXCR run on the reads, TCRdb lists one record per CDR3 protein. The sample holds a few hundred thousand distinct CDR3 sequences, 61% seen once. The sample comprised sorted CD4+, CD8+, or CD8+CD57+ T cells (not recorded which) from PBMCs. The receptors stem from a human donor in good health.

V usage is TRBV20-1 and J usage is TRBJ1-5; the match to TRBD1 covers 9 bases. Germline lookup yields CDR1 DFQATT and CDR2 SNEGSKA (reference sequence). The CDR3 covers 13 residues. The J segment lost 2 bases and the V segment lost 4 bases, leaving 0 bases of the junction unmatched. The CDR3 DNA is TGCAGTGCTAACAGGGGGCGCAATCAGCCCCAGCATTTT. This encodes CSANRGRNQPQHF.

The gene calls are TRBV10-3 and TRBJ2-7; weak D call: TRBD2 (6 bases). Trimming took off 0 bases at V and 4 bases at J, with 16 bases between the two ends. CDR3 length: 16 amino acids. CDR1 and CDR2 from the germline V gene are ENHRY and SYGVKD. CDR3 sequence reads: CAISESGGVRAYEQYF. CDR3 coding DNA: TGTGCCATCAGTGAGTCGGGCGGGGTCAGGGCGTACGAGCAGTACTTC.

The chain links TRBV7-2 to TRBJ2-7, with D possibly matching TRBD1 (6 bases). The CDR3 runs 16 residues. V was shortened by 5 bases and J by 7 bases, with 24 bases between the two germline ends. Germline CDR1 reads SGHTA; CDR2 reads FQGNSA. CDR3 in amino acids: CASSTSTGFSYDEQYF. The DNA for the CDR3 is TGTGCCAGCAGCACCAGCACAGGGTTTTCCTACGATGAGCAGTACTTC.

The CDR3 loop is CATRATGAYEQYF. The CDR3 DNA sequence: TGTGCCACTAGAGCTACAGGGGCCTACGAGCAGTACTTC. This sequence joins TRBV27 and TRBJ2-7, with TRBD1 matching 7 bases. The CDR3 spans 13 residues. CDR1 is MNHEY and CDR2 is SMNVEV in the germline V gene (reference sequence). V lost 10 bases to trimming and J lost 2 bases; unmatched junction nucleotides: 8.

In its sample, this clonotype was seen a few times. The rearrangement joins TRBV18 to TRBJ2-7; perhaps TRBD2 as D (6 bases). V was shortened by 1 base and J by 0 bases, with 10 bases between the two germline ends. CDR1 KGHSH and CDR2 LQKENI come from the germline V gene. CDR3 size: 15 residues. DNA of the CDR3: TGTGCCAGCTCACCACTGCAGGGACTCTCCTACGAGCAGTACTTC. Its protein is CASSPLQGLSYEQYF.

A few counts support this clonotype. The chain employs TRBV20-1 and TRBJ2-5; D is unresolved. The V gene lost 3 bases and the J gene lost 5 bases, with 10 bases spanning the gap. The CDR3 is made up of 12 amino acids. Germline V lookup: CDR1 DFQATT, CDR2 SNEGSKA (reference sequence). This chain's CDR3 is CSASSILETQYF. In nucleotides, the CDR3 is TGCAGTGCTAGCTCGATTCTGGAGACCCAGTACTTC.

This clonotype appeared many times. The chain links TRBV12-3 or TRBV12-4 to TRBJ1-4; D is possibly TRBD1 (5 bases). The CDR3 loop spans 14 amino acids. The V end was cut by 6 bases, the J end by 8 bases, with 16 bases between. Written as DNA, the CDR3 is TGTGCCAGCAGCCATACAGGCCTTCAGGAAAAACTGTTTTTT. Its protein product is CASSHTGLQEKLFF.

The chain employs TRBV10-3 and TRBJ1-5; D possibly corresponds to TRBD1 (5 bases). The V end was cut by 4 bases, the J end by 7 bases, with 23 bases between. The CDR3 has 17 residues. The germline gives CDR1 ENHRY, CDR2 SYGVKD. CDR3 DNA: TGTGCCATCAGTGTTACGGGGGGGGACCCTCCGGGGCAGCCCCAGCATTTT. This encodes CAISVTGGDPPGQPQHF.

The CDR3 region has the DNA TGTGCCAGCAGCGCTGGCAGCGGGGGGCGCAACACTGAAGCTTTCTTT. Translation: CASSAGSGGRNTEAFF. The chain has TRBV9 and TRBJ1-1; weak D call: TRBD1 (6 bases). Germline-derived CDR1 and CDR2 are SGDLS and YYNGEE. This CDR3 is 16 amino acids long. V was pared by 3 bases and J by 2 bases, with 17 bases between. Together with reference TRBV9 and TRBJ1-1, the CDR3 gives the full variable domain: DSGVTQTPKHLITATGQRVTLRCSPRSGDLSVYWYQQSLDQGLQFLIQYYNGEERAKGNILERFSAQQFPDLHSELNLSSLELGDSALYFCASSAGSGGRNTEAFFGQGTRLTVV.

Concerning this clonotype itself: The germline gene is not matched at one end of the junction; a read error may be the cause. The chain has TRBV20-1 and TRBJ2-2; unclear D gene. CDR1 is DFQATT and CDR2 is SNEGSKA in the germline V gene (reference sequence). This CDR3 spans 10 amino acids. The CDR3 protein is CSAHTGELFF. DNA of the CDR3: TGCAGTGCTCACACAGGGGAGCTGTTTTTT.

The chain joins TRBV9 to TRBJ1-4; D may be TRBD1 (6 bases). The germline CDR1 and CDR2 sequences are SGDLS and YYNGEE. The CDR3 is made up of 16 amino acids. Trimming removed 0 bases from V and 1 base from J, with 10 bases in between. The CDR3 coding sequence is TGTGCCAGCAGCGTAGCAGGGGACGGAACTAATGAAAAACTGTTTTTT. Protein: CASSVAGDGTNEKLFF.

V usage is TRBV10-3 and J usage is TRBJ2-5, with no clear D. Deletions cut 6 bases from V and 2 bases from J, with 13 bases between. The germline gives CDR1 ENHRY, CDR2 SYGVKD. This CDR3 comprises 14 residues. The CDR3 sequence is CAIRQGRIQETQYF. In DNA form, the CDR3 reads TGTGCCATCAGACAAGGACGGATACAAGAGACCCAGTACTTC.

This clonotype was recorded a few times. V and J are TRBV7-8 and TRBJ1-1; no clear D gene. The V end lost 8 bases, the J end lost 11 bases, and 21 bases lay between the germline ends. The length of the CDR3 is 13 residues. Germline-derived CDR1 and CDR2 are SGHVS and FQNEAQ. The CDR3 coding sequence is TGTGCCAGCTTAATCCTGGGGTCAGGTAGCGCTTTCTTT. As protein: CASLILGSGSAFF.

With regard to this clonotype: This may stem from a read error, because a much larger clone lies one nucleotide away. As DNA, the CDR3 is TGCACCAGCAGCCAAGATTCCACCGGGGAGCTGTTTTTT. Encoded protein: CTSSQDSTGELFF. The chain uses TRBV4-1 and TRBJ2-2; D unresolved. Germline CDR1 reads MGHRA; CDR2 reads YSYEKL. The CDR3 has 13 amino acids.

This rearrangement joins TRBV20-1 to TRBJ2-3; 9 nucleotides align to TRBD2. With 5 bases clipped from V and 5 bases from J, the junction kept 8 bases outside the gene matches. CDR3 size: 14 residues. Germline values: CDR1 DFQATT, CDR2 SNEGSKA (reference sequence). Here the CDR3 reads CSARKGLAQDTQYF. In DNA form, the CDR3 reads TGCAGTGCTCGAAAGGGACTAGCACAAGATACGCAGTATTTT.

The genes are TRBV25-1 and TRBJ1-6; TRBD1 might be the D (5 bases). The CDR3 runs 13 residues. The germline V gene encodes CDR1 MGHDK and CDR2 SYGVNS. V lost 5 bases and J 13 bases, leaving 15 bases between the germline ends. The CDR3 nucleotides are TGTGCCAGCAGTTACCGTGGGGACCAGCCCCTCCACTTT. This codes for CASSYRGDQPLHF.

V gene TRBV11-2 combines with J gene TRBJ1-6; D may be TRBD1 (6 bases). CDR3 size: 17 residues. V lost 5 bases and J lost 7, with 21 bases in between. Germline V gene lookup returns CDR1 SGHAT and CDR2 FQNNGV. CDR3 coding DNA: TGTGCCAGCAGCAACCCAGGGGAAGGAATGGGGAATTCACCCCTCCACTTT. It encodes CASSNPGEGMGNSPLHF.

The chain recombines TRBV20-1 with TRBJ2-1, with 7 bases fitting TRBD1. Germline lookup yields CDR1 DFQATT and CDR2 SNEGSKA (reference sequence). J gave up 11 bases and V 6 bases, and 16 bases lay outside the gene matches. This CDR3 has 14 residues. In DNA form, the CDR3 reads TGCAGTGCCAGACAGGGAGAATACCAGCCCCAGCAGTTCTTC. Translation: CSARQGEYQPQQFF.

This clonotype was found many times. The chain is built from TRBV6-1 and TRBJ1-2, with 9 bases matching TRBD1. Germline V gene lookup returns CDR1 MNHNS and CDR2 SASEGT. This CDR3 contains 14 residues. J lost 5 bases, V lost 8 bases, and 9 bases had no gene match. DNA for the CDR3: TGTGCCAGCGGAAACCGGGACAGGGTTTATGGCTACACCTTC. This sequence encodes CASGNRDRVYGYTF.

This clonotype was seen once. CDR3 region: CASSETGTGELFF. DNA for the CDR3: TGTGCCAGCAGTGAGACAGGGACCGGGGAGCTGTTTTTT. The chain combines TRBV6-1 with TRBJ2-2; 7 bases align to TRBD1. V was clipped by 3 bases and J by 5 bases; unmatched bases: 0. The CDR3 spans 13 residues. Germline assignment: CDR1 MNHNS and CDR2 SASEGT.

This sequence joins TRBV7-9 and TRBJ1-1; D is uncertain. The germline gives CDR1 SEHNR, CDR2 FQNEAQ (reference sequence). The V end lost 5 bases, the J end lost 2 bases, and 15 bases lay between the germline ends. The CDR3 runs to 15 residues. CDR3 in amino acids: CASSQMSTVNTEAFF. As DNA, the CDR3 is TGTGCCAGCAGCCAGATGAGCACAGTCAACACTGAAGCTTTCTTT. The variable domain in full, completed from reference TRBV7-9 and TRBJ1-1, reads DTGVSQNPRHKITKRGQNVTFRCDPISEHNRLYWYRQTLGQGPEFLTYFQNEAQLEKSRLLSDRFSAERPKGSFSTLEIQRTEQGDSAMYLCASSQMSTVNTEAFFGQGTRLTVV.